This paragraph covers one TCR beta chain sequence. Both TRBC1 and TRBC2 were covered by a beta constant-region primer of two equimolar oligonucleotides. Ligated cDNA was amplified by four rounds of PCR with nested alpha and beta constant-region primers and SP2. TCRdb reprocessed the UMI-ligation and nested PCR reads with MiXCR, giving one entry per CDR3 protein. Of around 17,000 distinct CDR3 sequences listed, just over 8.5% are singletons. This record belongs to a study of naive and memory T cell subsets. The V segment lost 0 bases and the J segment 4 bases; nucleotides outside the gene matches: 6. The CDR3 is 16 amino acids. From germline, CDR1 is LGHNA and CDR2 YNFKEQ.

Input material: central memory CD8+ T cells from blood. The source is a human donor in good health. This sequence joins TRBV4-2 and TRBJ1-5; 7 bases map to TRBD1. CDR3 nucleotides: TGTGCCAGCAGCCAAGAGACGGGACAGCTGAATCAGCCCCAGCATTTT. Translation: CASSQETGQLNQPQHF.